The 8 T cell receptor beta chains given below trace back to one sample, sequenced in a study of CD8+CD57+ T cells in acquired aplastic anemia. The TCR beta profiling, which covered VDJ combination and CDR3 sequence, was carried out using genomic DNA as the template. TCRdb ran MiXCR on the reads and lists one entry per CDR3 protein. Of 90,000 to 130,000 distinct CDR3 sequences detected, 51% appear once; the ten largest clones hold 25% to 35%. Input material: sorted CD4+, CD8+, or CD8+CD57+ T cells (not recorded which) from PBMCs. Every receptor here comes from a human donor in good health, serving as a control.

The chain has TRBV15 and TRBJ1-5; TRBD1 matches at 7 bases. The CDR3 is 14 amino acids. V lost 3 bases, J lost 7 bases, and 6 bases stayed unmatched. Germline V gives CDR1 LNHNV, CDR2 YYDKDF (reference sequence). DNA of the CDR3: TGTGCCACCAGCAGGGAGGGGGCCTGGCAGCCCCAGCATTTT. As protein: CATSREGAWQPQHF.

The table lists this clonotype with many counts. This chain's CDR3 is CASSLVGGQTSTDTQYF. The CDR3 DNA reads TGTGCCAGCAGCTTAGTAGGCGGACAGACTAGCACAGATACGCAGTATTTT. The chain has TRBV11-2 and TRBJ2-3; D may be TRBD1 (6 bases). Trimming pared 1 base from V and 0 bases from J, leaving 14 bases between. This CDR3 spans 17 amino acids. Germline-derived CDR1 and CDR2 are SGHAT and FQNNGV.

This clonotype was counted at least ten times. The genes are TRBV6-1 and TRBJ1-2; a possible D gene is TRBD1 (5 bases). This CDR3 has 15 residues. CDR1 and CDR2 (germline): MNHNS, SASEGT. Trimming took 5 bases from V and 7 from J, leaving 20 bases between them. The CDR3 loop is CASSSPLQGRVGYTF. The CDR3 DNA reads TGTGCCAGCAGTTCACCTCTTCAGGGTAGGGTTGGCTACACCTTC.

This chain uses TRBV15 with TRBJ1-1; D gene ambiguous. Germline assignment: CDR1 LNHNV and CDR2 YYDKDF (reference sequence). This CDR3 spans 13 amino acids. V lost 4 bases, J lost 4 bases, and 10 bases lay in between. In nucleotides, the CDR3 is TGTGCCACCAGCAAGGACCGGGGCACTGAAGCTTTCTTT. Protein sequence: CATSKDRGTEAFF. Combining the CDR3 with reference TRBV15 and TRBJ1-1 gives the whole variable domain DAMVIQNPRYQVTQFGKPVTLSCSQTLNHNVMYWYQQKSSQAPKLLFHYYDKDFNNEADTPDNFQSRRPNTSFCFLDIRSPGLGDTAMYLCATSKDRGTEAFFGQGTRLTVV.

The table lists this clonotype with a few counts. The rearrangement links TRBV29-1 to TRBJ2-7, with a weak D call TRBD1 (6 bases). Trimming removed 6 bases from V and 1 base from J, with 10 bases in between. Germline CDR1 reads SQVTM; CDR2 reads ANQGSEA. The CDR3 totals 12 residues. The CDR3 is CSVETGSYEQYF. In nucleotides, the CDR3 is TGCAGCGTGGAGACAGGTTCCTACGAGCAGTACTTC.

The rearrangement links TRBV24-1 to TRBJ2-1, with TRBD2 matching 12 bases. Germline trimming cut 5 bases from V and 3 bases from J; bases unmatched to any gene: 7. Germline V gene lookup returns CDR1 KGHDR and CDR2 SFDVKD. The CDR3 runs to 17 residues. The CDR3 coding sequence is TGTGCCACCAGTGCCCGGACTAGCGGGACCCACTACAATGAGCAGTTCTTC. The encoded protein is CATSARTSGTHYNEQFF.

This clonotype was detected only once. The chain joins TRBV4-1 to TRBJ2-2, with D possibly TRBD2 on 5 matching bases. Between the trimmed V and J ends, which lost 0 bases and 7 bases, there was a span of 9 bases. The CDR3 loop spans 14 amino acids. Germline V gene data show CDR1 as MGHRA and CDR2 as YSYEKL. This CDR3 reads CASSQDHGLGELFF. The CDR3 DNA follows: TGCGCCAGCAGCCAAGATCACGGACTCGGGGAGCTGTTTTTT.

This chain joins TRBV5-1 and TRBJ2-7; D unresolved. V lost 0 bases to trimming and J lost 2 bases, with 12 bases between them. This CDR3 spans 15 amino acids. Germline V gene lookup returns CDR1 SGHRS and CDR2 YFSETQ. The chain's CDR3 is CASSLADHYTYEQYF. CDR3 in DNA: TGCGCCAGCAGCTTGGCCGACCACTACACCTACGAGCAGTACTTC.